The clone carrying this TCR beta chain was observed at least ten times. Its target is not known. MiXCR was run by TCRdb on the 5' RACE reads, yielding one entry per CDR3 protein. The sample records fewer than 350,000 distinct CDR3 sequences, 11% being singletons. The entry originates in a study of CD8 T cells in ankylosing spondylitis. Study results and limitations: Blood of patients with ankylosing spondylitis appeared to be characterized by a TCR beta motif of eight or nine highly homologous variants. Some motif variants were previously reported in reactive arthritis synovial fluid and blood. Within peripheral blood, clones linked to disease were CD8+ and relatively rare.

V was pared by 6 bases and J by 4 bases, with 15 bases between. The germline CDR1 and CDR2 sequences are MNHNS and SASEGT. The length of the CDR3 is 14 residues. The clonotype comes from a female donor with ankylosing spondylitis or in good health (not recorded which). Sequencing input: blood, either unsorted or a sorted T cell fraction (not recorded which). This chain links TRBV6-1 with TRBJ1-2; no definite D call. The CDR3 is CASSRQRGSYGYTF. Written as DNA, the CDR3 is TGTGCCAGCAGCCGACAACGAGGGAGCTATGGCTACACCTTC.